This TCR beta chain is from a study of T-cell memory formation after mild COVID-19. With 5 bases removed from V and 12 bases from J, the gap between germline ends came to 16 bases. This CDR3 is built from 13 residues. Germline V CDR1 and CDR2: SGHTA, FQGNSA. This clonotype was observed a handful of times. TCRdb used MiXCR to reprocess the 5' RACE reads, holding one entry per CDR3 protein. In the table there are 450,000 to 650,000 distinct CDR3 sequences, about a fifth of which are singletons. This TCR was recovered from an adult woman who had mild COVID-19 (a few samples of this study predate the infection). Cell type and time point are not known. This chain connects TRBV7-2 to TRBJ1-4, with D perhaps matching TRBD1 (5 bases). Sequencing was carried out using PBMCs or a T cell subset sorted from them (not recorded which). The CDR3 DNA is TGTGCCAGCAGCCCCGGGCCGGGACGGGAACTGTTTTTT. This encodes CASSPGPGRELFF.